The 30 T cell receptor beta chains given below trace back to one sample, sequenced in a study of blood T cell repertoires in COVID-19. Generated by immunoSEQ multiplex PCR, the TCRdb table keeps only in-frame clones and is missing some. The sample has roughly 64,000 clones; under 90% are singletons. Sequencing was carried out using peripheral blood. The receptors derive from a man in his fifties with active COVID-19.

The chain carries TRBV5-1 and TRBJ2-1; TRBD2 matches 8 bases. With V trimmed by 2 bases and J by 6 bases, 10 bases remained unmatched. The CDR3 covers 16 residues. CDR1 is SGHRS and CDR2 is YFSETQ in the germline V gene. This CDR3 reads CASSFMGAGARNEQFF. The CDR3 DNA reads as TGCGCCAGCAGCTTTATGGGAGCGGGAGCGCGCAATGAGCAGTTCTTC. The full variable domain, with the rest looked up from reference TRBV5-1 and TRBJ2-1, is KAGVTQTPRYLIKTRGQQVTLSCSPISGHRSVSWYQQTPGQGLQFLFEYFSETQRNKGNFPGRFSGRQFSNSRSEMNVSTLELGDSALYLCASSFMGAGARNEQFFGPGTRLTVL.

This sequence joins TRBV7-3 and TRBJ2-3; D is possibly TRBD1 (5 bases). Trimming removed 5 bases at V and 5 bases at J, with 17 bases between. The CDR3 loop spans 15 amino acids. CDR1 SGHTA and CDR2 FQGTGA come from the germline V gene. DNA of the CDR3: TGTGCCAGCAGCCCCTCCAGGGCAGGAGTAGATACGCAGTATTTT. This encodes CASSPSRAGVDTQYF.

The chain links TRBV30 to TRBJ2-7, with 14 nucleotides matching TRBD2. There are 16 residues in the CDR3. CDR1 GTSNPN and CDR2 SVGIG come from the germline V gene (reference sequence). V was pared by 1 base and J by 6 bases, with 8 bases of the junction left unmatched. The CDR3 DNA is TGTGCCTGGAGTGAGCGACTAGCGGGAGGGAGAACCGAGCAGTACTTC. Translation gives CAWSERLAGGRTEQYF.

The CDR3, as DNA: TGTGCCAGCAGCCCGGGACTAGCGGAAGGGGATACGCAGTATTTT. This translates into CASSPGLAEGDTQYF. The chain recombines TRBV4-2 with TRBJ2-3; 11 bases match TRBD2. The ends lost 4 bases at V and 6 bases at J; junction bases unmatched: 6. Germline lookup yields CDR1 LGHNA and CDR2 YNFKEQ. The CDR3 is made up of 15 amino acids.

The V gene is TRBV24-1, the J gene TRBJ2-7, with 7 positions matching TRBD1. The V gene's germline CDR1 is KGHDR and CDR2 SFDVKD. The CDR3 is 14 amino acids. Trimming at V came to 7 bases and at J to 3 bases, leaving 8 bases not matched to a gene. Written as DNA, the CDR3 is TGTGCCACCAGCCTTGGGACAGCGATCTACGAGCAGTACTTC. Encoded protein: CATSLGTAIYEQYF.

This clone was recorded only once. This chain links TRBV7-2 with TRBJ2-3; TRBD2 agrees at 8 bases. Per the germline V gene, CDR1 is SGHTA and CDR2 is FQGNSA. The CDR3 extends over 16 amino acids. The J segment lost 4 bases and the V segment lost 2 bases, leaving 8 bases of the junction unmatched. This CDR3 reads CASSLIGAGAADTQYF. CDR3 in DNA: TGTGCCAGCAGCTTAATAGGAGCGGGAGCGGCAGATACGCAGTATTTT.

This chain connects TRBV6-6 to TRBJ2-7, with D perhaps TRBD2 (6 bases). V lost 5 bases and J 7 bases, leaving 9 bases between the germline ends. This CDR3 is built from 11 residues. Germline lookup yields CDR1 MNHNY and CDR2 SVGAGI (reference sequence). CDR3 bases: TGTGCCAGCAGTAGGGAGGAGGAGCAGTACTTC. This encodes CASSREEEQYF.

The genes are TRBV3-1 (or the pseudogene TRBV3-2) and TRBJ2-1; 9 bases match TRBD2. V gave up 4 bases and J gave up 8 bases; unmatched junction bases: 9. The CDR3 is 15 amino acids. From germline, CDR1 is LGHDT and CDR2 YNNKEL (reference sequence). CDR3 sequence reads: CASSLAGDASDEQFF. In nucleotides, the CDR3 is TGTGCCAGCAGCCTAGCGGGGGACGCATCCGATGAGCAGTTCTTC.

The V gene is TRBV7-9, the J gene TRBJ2-3, with 8 bases matching TRBD2. The CDR3 extends over 15 amino acids. V lost 0 bases and J lost 6; bases outside the gene matches: 5. The germline CDR1 and CDR2 sequences are SEHNR and FQNEAQ (reference sequence). The CDR3 region is CASSLAQTSGDTQYF. DNA of the CDR3: TGTGCCAGCAGCTTAGCGCAAACTAGCGGTGATACGCAGTATTTT.

The chain uses TRBV12-3 or TRBV12-4 and TRBJ1-2; 7 bases align to TRBD1. Losses at the gene ends were 6 bases for V and 3 bases for J; bases not matched to a gene: 4. This CDR3 has 13 residues. This CDR3 is CASRSGQDYGYTF. In nucleotides, the CDR3 is TGTGCCAGCAGATCCGGACAGGACTATGGCTACACCTTC.

The chain uses TRBV19 and TRBJ2-7; a weak D match, TRBD1 (5 bases). This CDR3 contains 14 residues. The germline V and J ends were trimmed by 11 bases and 2 bases, with 19 bases remaining between them. CDR1 and CDR2 (germline): LNHDA, SQIVND (reference sequence). The CDR3 region is CAVGQKGRTYEQYF. In nucleotides, the CDR3 is TGTGCCGTCGGACAAAAAGGAAGGACCTACGAGCAGTACTTC.

This clone is medium-sized in the sample. The rearrangement joins TRBV9 to TRBJ2-4, with D unclear. This CDR3 has 13 amino acids. Germline V gene lookup returns CDR1 SGDLS and CDR2 YYNGEE. The ends were cut back, 4 bases at V and 5 bases at J, with 10 bases in the middle. CDR3 amino acids: CASSTGVENIQYF. CDR3 nucleotide sequence: TGTGCCAGCAGCACCGGAGTGGAAAACATTCAGTACTTC.

This clone is medium-sized by share. The V call is TRBV4-1, the J call TRBJ2-1, with 7 bases matching TRBD2. V was clipped by 6 bases and J by 15 bases; unmatched bases: 11. Germline loops: CDR1 MGHRA, CDR2 YSYEKL. The CDR3 runs to 12 residues. In nucleotides, the CDR3 is TGCGCCAGCAGGCGACTAGCCGGGCGGCTGTTCTTC. Residues: CASRRLAGRLFF.

V gene TRBV10-3 combines with J gene TRBJ1-5, with no clear D. The CDR3 consists of 16 residues. Trimming left V 2 bases short and J 1 base short, with 12 bases between. The germline V gene has CDR1 ENHRY and CDR2 SYGVKD. CDR3 coding DNA: TGTGCCATCAGTGAGCGGGGAGGGTCGAGCAATCAGCCCCAGCATTTT. As protein: CAISERGGSSNQPQHF.

The chain joins TRBV3-1 (or the pseudogene TRBV3-2) to TRBJ1-5; D unclear. Germline CDR1 and CDR2: LGHDT and YNNKEL (reference sequence). Trimming cost V 1 base and J 0 bases, with 13 bases left between them. The CDR3 length is 17 residues. This chain's CDR3 is CASSQGGGPYSNQPQHF. The CDR3 nucleotides are TGTGCCAGCAGCCAAGGGGGAGGGCCCTATAGCAATCAGCCCCAGCATTTT.

V usage is TRBV7-7 and J usage is TRBJ1-1, with no clear D. This CDR3 has 13 amino acids. Trimming pared 5 bases from V and 1 base from J, leaving 8 bases between. Germline V CDR1 and CDR2: SSHAT, FNYEAQ (reference sequence). CDR3 nucleotide sequence: TGTGCCAGCAGCCTCGGGTCGAACACTGAAGCTTTCTTT. Protein product: CASSLGSNTEAFF.

The rearrangement links TRBV11-2 to TRBJ2-3; possible D gene TRBD2, 5 bases. Trimming took off 2 bases at V and 3 bases at J, with 12 bases between the two ends. Germline values: CDR1 SGHAT, CDR2 FQNNGV. The CDR3 runs 15 residues. In nucleotides, the CDR3 is TGTGCCAGCAGCTTATTAGGACTCCGAACAGATACGCAGTATTTT. Amino acids: CASSLLGLRTDTQYF.

The rearrangement joins TRBV2 to TRBJ1-6, with 7 bases lining up with TRBD1. The ends lost 8 bases at V and 0 bases at J; junction bases unmatched: 7. Germline values: CDR1 SNHLY, CDR2 FYNNEI. The CDR3 is 16 amino acids. The CDR3 region is CASAGQSSSYNSPLHF. Here the CDR3 DNA reads TGTGCCAGCGCGGGACAGTCAAGCTCCTATAATTCACCCCTCCACTTT.

This chain connects TRBV27 to TRBJ2-7; D is undetermined. V lost 2 bases, J lost 3 bases, and 8 bases lay in between. Germline CDR1 MNHEY, CDR2 SMNVEV (reference sequence). This CDR3 contains 13 residues. The CDR3 loop is CASSLSPNYEQYF. DNA of the CDR3: TGTGCCAGCAGTTTAAGCCCCAACTACGAGCAGTACTTC.

The chain combines TRBV3-1 (or the pseudogene TRBV3-2) with TRBJ2-7; 7 nucleotides align to TRBD1. Germline V gene data show CDR1 as LGHDT and CDR2 as YNNKEL (reference sequence). The CDR3 covers 15 residues. After removal of 4 bases from V and 2 bases from J, the junction contained 8 bases not matched to a gene. CDR3 coding DNA: TGTGCCAGCAGCCGAGGACAGGAGCCCACCTACGAGCAGTACTTC. Translation gives CASSRGQEPTYEQYF.

The chain links TRBV25-1 to TRBJ1-1, with TRBD1 matching 8 bases. This CDR3 comprises 18 residues. Germline lookup yields CDR1 MGHDK and CDR2 SYGVNS. V shed 5 bases, J shed 2 bases, and the junction held 16 bases outside the gene matches. CDR3 in DNA: TGTGCCAGCAGTTCGACCCAGAGGACAGGGACACGAAACACTGAAGCTTTCTTT. It is translated as CASSSTQRTGTRNTEAFF.

The V gene is TRBV11-2, the J gene TRBJ1-1; D remains ambiguous. Per germline, CDR1 SGHAT and CDR2 FQNNGV. With 6 bases removed from V and 6 bases from J, the gap between germline ends came to 11 bases. CDR3 length: 12 residues. CDR3 in amino acids: CASSPGFPEAFF. CDR3 nucleotides: TGTGCCAGCAGTCCCGGGTTCCCTGAAGCTTTCTTT.

The chain has TRBV28 and TRBJ2-5; D possibly corresponds to TRBD2 (7 bases). The CDR3 extends over 14 amino acids. Germline CDR1 is MDHEN and CDR2 is SYDVKM. V shed 5 bases and J shed 4 bases, with 14 bases lying between them. CDR3 amino acids: CASSPLRGAETQYF. In DNA form, the CDR3 reads TGTGCCAGCAGTCCCCTTCGGGGGGCAGAGACCCAGTACTTC. Using reference TRBV28 and TRBJ2-5 for the parts outside the CDR3, the full variable domain is DVKVTQSSRYLVKRTGEKVFLECVQDMDHENMFWYRQDPGLGLRLIYFSYDVKMKEKGDIPEGYSVSREKKERFSLILESASTNQTSMYLCASSPLRGAETQYFGPGTRLLVL.

Here the CDR3 DNA reads TGCGCCAGCAGCTCCCTGGGCACTAGCGGGAGAGGAGATACGCAGTATTTT. It yields the protein CASSSLGTSGRGDTQYF. V and J are TRBV5-1 and TRBJ2-3; 11 nucleotides agree with TRBD2. The length of the CDR3 is 17 residues. The V and J ends lost 3 bases and 5 bases, in that order; junction bases with no gene match: 11. Germline assignment: CDR1 SGHRS and CDR2 YFSETQ.

In its sample, this clone was seen many times. The CDR3 DNA sequence: TGTGCCAGCAGCCTCTCGACAGGGGTGAATCGACAAGAAGCTTTCTTT. Translating it yields CASSLSTGVNRQEAFF. This chain uses TRBV14 with TRBJ1-1, with TRBD1 matching 8 bases. This CDR3 is built from 16 residues. Germline V gene data show CDR1 as SGHDN and CDR2 as FVKESK. The trim removed 4 bases at V and 8 bases at J, leaving 15 bases unmatched.

With respect to this clone: Different DNA sequences within this sample yield the same CDR3. The rearrangement uses TRBV4-3 and TRBJ1-1; no firm D call. Germline CDR1 reads LGHNA; CDR2 reads YSLEER. The V and J ends lost 0 bases and 2 bases respectively, with 7 bases between them. The CDR3 is 14 amino acids. The CDR3 sequence is CASSQETGNTEAFF. CDR3 DNA sequence: TGCGCCAGCAGCCAAGAAACGGGAAACACTGAAGCTTTCTTT.

The rearrangement joins TRBV27 to TRBJ1-4; D is uncertain. V dropped 1 base and J dropped 5 bases, with 8 bases sitting between them. Looked up from germline, CDR1 is MNHEY and CDR2 is SMNVEV (reference sequence). The CDR3 contains 14 residues. In DNA form, the CDR3 reads TGTGCCAGCAGTTTATACCGCCGGAATGAAAAACTGTTTTTT. This sequence encodes CASSLYRRNEKLFF. Together with reference TRBV27 and TRBJ1-4, the CDR3 gives the full variable domain: EAQVTQNPRYLITVTGKKLTVTCSQNMNHEYMSWYRQDPGLGLRQIYYSMNVEVTDKGDVPEGYKVSRKEKRNFPLILESPSPNQTSLYFCASSLYRRNEKLFFGSGTQLSVL.

The V and J genes are TRBV3-1 (or the pseudogene TRBV3-2) and TRBJ1-2; D gene uncertain. Between the trimmed V and J ends, which lost 3 bases and 1 base, there was a span of 6 bases. Germline V gene sequence: CDR1 LGHDT, CDR2 YNNKEL (reference sequence). The CDR3 length is 13 residues. Written as DNA, the CDR3 is TGTGCCAGCAGCCACCCCCTTAACTATGGCTACACCTTC. This translates into CASSHPLNYGYTF.

The genes are TRBV9 and TRBJ1-2; tentatively, D is TRBD1 (6 bases). Looked up from germline, CDR1 is SGDLS and CDR2 is YYNGEE. The V gene lost 1 base and the J gene lost 0 bases, with 22 bases spanning the gap. The CDR3 consists of 19 residues. DNA of the CDR3: TGTGCCAGCAGCGTAAAGGGACACCCCCCATACCCCGCTAACTATGGCTACACCTTC. This encodes CASSVKGHPPYPANYGYTF.

V gene TRBV19 combines with J gene TRBJ1-4; 9 bases match TRBD1. V lost 3 bases and J lost 8; bases outside the gene matches: 4. CDR1 LNHDA and CDR2 SQIVND come from the germline V gene (reference sequence). CDR3 length equals 14 residues. CDR3 residues: CASSISTGGEKLFF. CDR3 coding DNA: TGTGCCAGTAGTATTTCGACAGGGGGAGAAAAACTGTTTTTT. Based on the CDR3 plus reference TRBV19 and TRBJ1-4, the full variable domain is DGGITQSPKYLFRKEGQNVTLSCEQNLNHDAMYWYRQDPGQGLRLIYYSQIVNDFQKGDIAEGYSVSREKKESFPLTVTSAQKNPTAFYLCASSISTGGEKLFFGSGTQLSVL.